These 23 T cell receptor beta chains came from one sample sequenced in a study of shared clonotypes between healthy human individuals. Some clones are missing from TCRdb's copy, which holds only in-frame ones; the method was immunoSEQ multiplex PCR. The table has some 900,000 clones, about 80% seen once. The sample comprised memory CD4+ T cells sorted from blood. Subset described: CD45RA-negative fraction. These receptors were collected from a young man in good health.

Here the CDR3 reads CASSLSSSAWNEQFF. For the CDR3, the DNA is TGCGCCAGCAGCTTGTCTTCCTCAGCTTGGAATGAGCAGTTCTTC. This chain links TRBV5-1 with TRBJ2-1, with D unresolved. The CDR3 covers 15 residues. Trimming shortened V by 1 base and J by 7 bases, and 15 bases separated the two germline ends. CDR1 SGHRS and CDR2 YFSETQ come from the germline V gene.

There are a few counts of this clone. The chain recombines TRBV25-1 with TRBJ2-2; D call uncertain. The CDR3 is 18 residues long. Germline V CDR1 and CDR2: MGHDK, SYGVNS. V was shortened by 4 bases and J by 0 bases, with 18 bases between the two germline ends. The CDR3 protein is CASSGYDGKGANTGELFF. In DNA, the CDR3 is TGTGCCAGCAGTGGCTACGACGGAAAAGGCGCGAACACCGGGGAGCTGTTTTTT.

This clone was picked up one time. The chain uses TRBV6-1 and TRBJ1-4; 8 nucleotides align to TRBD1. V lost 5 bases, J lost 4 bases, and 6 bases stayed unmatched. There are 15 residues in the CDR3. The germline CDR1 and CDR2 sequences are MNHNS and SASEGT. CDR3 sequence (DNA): TGTGCCAGCAGTTTCGTCGACAGGGGTAATGAAAAACTGTTTTTT. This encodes CASSFVDRGNEKLFF.

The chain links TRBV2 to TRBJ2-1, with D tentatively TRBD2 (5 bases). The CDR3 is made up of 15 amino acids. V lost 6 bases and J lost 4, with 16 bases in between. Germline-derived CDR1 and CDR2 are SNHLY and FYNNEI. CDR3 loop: CASRVGSQLYNEQFF. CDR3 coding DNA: TGTGCCAGCAGGGTAGGGAGTCAGTTATACAATGAGCAGTTCTTC.

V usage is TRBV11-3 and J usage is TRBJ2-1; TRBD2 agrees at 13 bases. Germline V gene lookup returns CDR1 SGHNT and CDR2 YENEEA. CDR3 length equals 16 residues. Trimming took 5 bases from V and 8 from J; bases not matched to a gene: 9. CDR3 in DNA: TGTGCCAGCAGCACCCGAACTAGCGGGGGGGCCGATGAGCAGTTCTTC. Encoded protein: CASSTRTSGGADEQFF.

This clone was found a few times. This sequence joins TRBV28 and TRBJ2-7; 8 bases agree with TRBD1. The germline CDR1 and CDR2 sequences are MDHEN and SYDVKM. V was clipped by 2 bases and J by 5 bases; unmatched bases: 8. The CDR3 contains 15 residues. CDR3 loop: CASSLVRAGGNEQYF. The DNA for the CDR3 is TGTGCCAGCAGTTTAGTGAGGGCAGGGGGCAACGAGCAGTACTTC.

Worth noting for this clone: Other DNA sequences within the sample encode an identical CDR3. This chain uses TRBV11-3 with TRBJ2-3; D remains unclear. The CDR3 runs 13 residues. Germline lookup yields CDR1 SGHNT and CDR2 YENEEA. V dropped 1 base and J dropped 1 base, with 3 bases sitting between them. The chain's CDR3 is CASSLAGTDTQYF. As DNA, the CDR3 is TGTGCCAGCAGCTTAGCTGGCACAGATACGCAGTATTTT.

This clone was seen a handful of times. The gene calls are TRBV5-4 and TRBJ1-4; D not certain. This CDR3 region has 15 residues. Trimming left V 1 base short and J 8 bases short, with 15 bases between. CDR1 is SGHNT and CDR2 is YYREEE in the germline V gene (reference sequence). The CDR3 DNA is TGTGCCAGCAGCTTGAAACCAGAAAAGTGGGAAAAACTGTTTTTT. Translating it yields CASSLKPEKWEKLFF.

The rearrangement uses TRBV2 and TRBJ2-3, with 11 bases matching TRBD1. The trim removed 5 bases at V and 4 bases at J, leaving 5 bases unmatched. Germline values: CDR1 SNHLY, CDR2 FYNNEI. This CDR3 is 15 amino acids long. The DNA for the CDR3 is TGTGCCAGCAGTAGGGACAGGGGGATCGCAGATACGCAGTATTTT. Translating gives CASSRDRGIADTQYF. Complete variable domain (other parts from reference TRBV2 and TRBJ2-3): EPEVTQTPSHQVTQMGQEVILRCVPISNHLYFYWYRQILGQKVEFLVSFYNNEISEKSEIFDDQFSVERPDGSNFTLKIRSTKLEDSAMYFCASSRDRGIADTQYFGPGTRLTVL.

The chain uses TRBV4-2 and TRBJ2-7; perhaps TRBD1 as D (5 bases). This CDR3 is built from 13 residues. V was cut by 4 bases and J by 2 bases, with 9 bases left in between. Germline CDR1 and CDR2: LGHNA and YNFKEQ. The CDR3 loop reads CASSRGPTYEQYF. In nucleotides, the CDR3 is TGTGCCAGCAGCCGGGGCCCGACCTACGAGCAGTACTTC.

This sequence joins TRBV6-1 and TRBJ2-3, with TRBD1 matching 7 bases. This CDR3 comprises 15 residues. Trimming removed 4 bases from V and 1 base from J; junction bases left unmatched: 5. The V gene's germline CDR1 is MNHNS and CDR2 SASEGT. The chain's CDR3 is CASSANTGGTDTQYF. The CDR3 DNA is TGTGCCAGCAGTGCAAATACAGGGGGCACAGATACGCAGTATTTT.

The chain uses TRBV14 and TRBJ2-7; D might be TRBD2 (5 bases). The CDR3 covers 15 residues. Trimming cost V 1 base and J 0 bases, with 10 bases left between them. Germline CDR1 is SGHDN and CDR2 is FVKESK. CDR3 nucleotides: TGTGCCAGCAGCCAAGTGGCGGGCAGCTCCTACGAGCAGTACTTC. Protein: CASSQVAGSSYEQYF.

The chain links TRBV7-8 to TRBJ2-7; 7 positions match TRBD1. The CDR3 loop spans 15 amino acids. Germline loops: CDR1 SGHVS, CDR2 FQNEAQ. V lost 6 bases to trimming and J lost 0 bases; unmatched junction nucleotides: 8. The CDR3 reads CASRQTQGPSYEQYF. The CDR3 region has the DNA TGTGCCAGCAGGCAAACACAGGGGCCCTCCTACGAGCAGTACTTC.

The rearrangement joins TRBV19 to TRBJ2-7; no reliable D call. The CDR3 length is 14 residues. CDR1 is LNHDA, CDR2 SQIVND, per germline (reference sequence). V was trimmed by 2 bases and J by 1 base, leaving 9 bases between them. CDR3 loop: CASSISDKSYEQYF. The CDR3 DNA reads TGTGCCAGTAGTATAAGCGACAAATCCTACGAGCAGTACTTC. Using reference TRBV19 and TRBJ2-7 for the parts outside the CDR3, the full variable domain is DGGITQSPKYLFRKEGQNVTLSCEQNLNHDAMYWYRQDPGQGLRLIYYSQIVNDFQKGDIAEGYSVSREKKESFPLTVTSAQKNPTAFYLCASSISDKSYEQYFGPGTRLTVT.

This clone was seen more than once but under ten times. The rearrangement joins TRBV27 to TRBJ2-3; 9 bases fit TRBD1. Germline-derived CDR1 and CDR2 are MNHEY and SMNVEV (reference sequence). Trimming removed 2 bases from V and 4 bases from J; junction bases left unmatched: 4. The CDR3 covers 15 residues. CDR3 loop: CASSLGTGKADTQYF. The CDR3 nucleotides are TGTGCCAGCAGTTTAGGGACAGGGAAGGCAGATACGCAGTATTTT.

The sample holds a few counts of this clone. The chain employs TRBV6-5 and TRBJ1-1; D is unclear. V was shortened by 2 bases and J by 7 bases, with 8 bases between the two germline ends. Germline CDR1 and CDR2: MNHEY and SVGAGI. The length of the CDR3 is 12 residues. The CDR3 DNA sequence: TGTGCCAGCAGTTACGACGGGGATGAAGCTTTCTTT. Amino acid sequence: CASSYDGDEAFF.

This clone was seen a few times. This CDR3 reads CSAESYEQYF. The CDR3 DNA reads TGCAGTGCGGAATCCTACGAGCAGTACTTC. The V and J genes are TRBV20-1 and TRBJ2-7; D is unclear. The CDR3 extends over 10 amino acids. The V gene's germline CDR1 is DFQATT and CDR2 SNEGSKA (reference sequence). Between the trimmed V and J ends, which lost 6 bases and 1 base, there was a span of 4 bases.

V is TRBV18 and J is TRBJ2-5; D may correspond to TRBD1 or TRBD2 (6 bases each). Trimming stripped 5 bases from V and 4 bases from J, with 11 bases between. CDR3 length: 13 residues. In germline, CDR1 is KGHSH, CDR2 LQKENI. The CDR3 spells CASSSSGAETQYF. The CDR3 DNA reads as TGTGCCAGCTCATCGTCGGGGGCAGAGACCCAGTACTTC.

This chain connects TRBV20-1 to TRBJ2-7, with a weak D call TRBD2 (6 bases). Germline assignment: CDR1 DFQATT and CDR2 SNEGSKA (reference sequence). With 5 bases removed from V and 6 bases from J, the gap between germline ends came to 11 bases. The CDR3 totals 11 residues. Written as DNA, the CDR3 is TGCAGTGCTGCCGGGAGTAGCGAGCAGTACTTC. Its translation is CSAAGSSEQYF.

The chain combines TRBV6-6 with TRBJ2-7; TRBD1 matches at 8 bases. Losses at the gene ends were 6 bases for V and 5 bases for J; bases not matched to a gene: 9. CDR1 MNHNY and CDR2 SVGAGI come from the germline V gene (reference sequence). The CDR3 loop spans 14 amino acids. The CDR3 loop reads CASSHLDRGHEQYF. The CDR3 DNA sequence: TGTGCCAGCAGCCACCTAGACAGGGGTCACGAGCAGTACTTC.

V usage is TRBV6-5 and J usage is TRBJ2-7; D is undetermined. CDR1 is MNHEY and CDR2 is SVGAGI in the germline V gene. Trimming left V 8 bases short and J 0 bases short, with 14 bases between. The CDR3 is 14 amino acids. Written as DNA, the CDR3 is TGTGCCAGCTCAAGACTCCCGAGCTCCTACGAGCAGTACTTC. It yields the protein CASSRLPSSYEQYF.

This CDR3 reads CASSLSRDQPQHF. The CDR3 DNA follows: TGTGCCAGCAGCTTGAGCAGGGATCAGCCCCAGCATTTT. The chain uses TRBV5-6 and TRBJ1-5, with TRBD1 as a possible D gene (5 bases). The germline V and J ends were trimmed by 1 base and 5 bases, with 7 bases remaining between them. CDR3 length: 13 amino acids. Germline lookup yields CDR1 SGHDT and CDR2 YYEEEE. The full variable domain, its missing parts supplied by reference TRBV5-6 and TRBJ1-5, is DAGVTQSPTHLIKTRGQQVTLRCSPKSGHDTVSWYQQALGQGPQFIFQYYEEEERQRGNFPDRFSGHQFPNYSSELNVNALLLGDSALYLCASSLSRDQPQHFGDGTRLSIL.

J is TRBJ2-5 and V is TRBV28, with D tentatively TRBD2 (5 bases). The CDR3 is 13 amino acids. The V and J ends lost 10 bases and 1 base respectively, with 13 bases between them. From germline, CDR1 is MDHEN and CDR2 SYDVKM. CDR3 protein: CANQRSGQETQYF. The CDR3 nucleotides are TGTGCCAACCAAAGGAGCGGCCAAGAGACCCAGTACTTC.